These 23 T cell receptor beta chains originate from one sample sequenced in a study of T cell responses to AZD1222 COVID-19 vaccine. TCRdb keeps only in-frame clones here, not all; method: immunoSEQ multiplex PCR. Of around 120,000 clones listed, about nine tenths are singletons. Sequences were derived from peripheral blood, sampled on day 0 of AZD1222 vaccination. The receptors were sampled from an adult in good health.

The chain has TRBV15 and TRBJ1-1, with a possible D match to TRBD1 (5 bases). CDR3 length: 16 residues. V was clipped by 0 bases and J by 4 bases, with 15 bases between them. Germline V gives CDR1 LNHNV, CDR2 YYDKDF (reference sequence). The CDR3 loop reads CATSRDPRTLGTEAFF. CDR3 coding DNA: TGTGCCACCAGCAGAGACCCCCGGACACTAGGCACTGAAGCTTTCTTT.

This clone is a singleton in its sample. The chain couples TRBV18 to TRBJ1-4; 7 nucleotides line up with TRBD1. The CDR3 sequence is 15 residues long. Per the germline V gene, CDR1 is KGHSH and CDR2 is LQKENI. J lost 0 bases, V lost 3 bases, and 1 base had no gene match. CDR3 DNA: TGTGCCAGCTCACCTAGGGGGCCAACTAATGAAAAACTGTTTTTT. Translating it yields CASSPRGPTNEKLFF.

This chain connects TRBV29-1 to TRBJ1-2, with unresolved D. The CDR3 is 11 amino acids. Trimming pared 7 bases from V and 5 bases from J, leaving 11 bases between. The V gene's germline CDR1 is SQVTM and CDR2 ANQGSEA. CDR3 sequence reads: CSGRTAYGYTF. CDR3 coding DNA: TGCAGCGGGAGAACAGCGTATGGCTACACCTTC.

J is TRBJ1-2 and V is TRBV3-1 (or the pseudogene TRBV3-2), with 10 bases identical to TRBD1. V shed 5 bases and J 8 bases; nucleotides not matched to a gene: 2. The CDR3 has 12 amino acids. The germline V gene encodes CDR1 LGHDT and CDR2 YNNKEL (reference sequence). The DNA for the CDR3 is TGTGCCAGCAGCGGACAGGGGGGCGGCTACACCTTC. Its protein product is CASSGQGGGYTF.

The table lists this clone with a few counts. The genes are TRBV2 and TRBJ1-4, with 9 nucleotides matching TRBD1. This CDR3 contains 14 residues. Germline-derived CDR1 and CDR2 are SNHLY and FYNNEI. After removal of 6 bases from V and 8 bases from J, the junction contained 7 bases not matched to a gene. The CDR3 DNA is TGTGCCAGCAGGGTACAGGGGGCTGGGGAAAAACTGTTTTTT. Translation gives CASRVQGAGEKLFF.

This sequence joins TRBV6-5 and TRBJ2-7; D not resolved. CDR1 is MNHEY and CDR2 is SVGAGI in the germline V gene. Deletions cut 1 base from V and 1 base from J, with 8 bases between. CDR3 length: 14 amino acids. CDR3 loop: CASSYFGGSYEQYF. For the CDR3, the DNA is TGTGCCAGCAGTTACTTCGGCGGTTCCTACGAGCAGTACTTC.

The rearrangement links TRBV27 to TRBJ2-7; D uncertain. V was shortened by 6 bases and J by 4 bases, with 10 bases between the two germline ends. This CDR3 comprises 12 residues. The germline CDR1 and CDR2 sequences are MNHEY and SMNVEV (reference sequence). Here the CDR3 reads CASRGQSYEQYF. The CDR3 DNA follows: TGTGCCAGCAGAGGGCAGTCTTACGAGCAGTACTTC.

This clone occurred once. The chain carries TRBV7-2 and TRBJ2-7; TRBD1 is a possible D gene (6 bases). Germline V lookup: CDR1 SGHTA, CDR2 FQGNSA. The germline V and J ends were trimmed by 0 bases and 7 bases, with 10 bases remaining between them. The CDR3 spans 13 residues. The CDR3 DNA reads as TGTGCCAGCAGCTTAGCGGGGGCCGGGGAGCAGTACTTC. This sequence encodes CASSLAGAGEQYF.

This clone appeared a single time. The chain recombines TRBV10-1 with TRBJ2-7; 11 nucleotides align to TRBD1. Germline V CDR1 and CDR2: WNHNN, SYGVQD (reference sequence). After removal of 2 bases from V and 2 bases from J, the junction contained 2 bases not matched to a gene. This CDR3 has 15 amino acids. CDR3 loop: CASSEPGQGAYEQYF. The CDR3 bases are TGCGCCAGCAGTGAGCCGGGACAGGGGGCCTACGAGCAGTACTTC.

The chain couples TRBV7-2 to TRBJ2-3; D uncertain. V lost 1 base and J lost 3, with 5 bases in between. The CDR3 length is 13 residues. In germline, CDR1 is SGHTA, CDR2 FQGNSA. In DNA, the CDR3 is TGTGCCAGCAGCTTAGTAGGTACAGATACGCAGTATTTT. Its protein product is CASSLVGTDTQYF.

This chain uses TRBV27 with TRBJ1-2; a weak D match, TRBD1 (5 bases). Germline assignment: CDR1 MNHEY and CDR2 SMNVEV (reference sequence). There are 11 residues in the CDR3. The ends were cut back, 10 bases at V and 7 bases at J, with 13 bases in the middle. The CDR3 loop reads CATQSGVGYTF. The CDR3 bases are TGTGCCACCCAATCGGGGGTTGGCTACACCTTC.

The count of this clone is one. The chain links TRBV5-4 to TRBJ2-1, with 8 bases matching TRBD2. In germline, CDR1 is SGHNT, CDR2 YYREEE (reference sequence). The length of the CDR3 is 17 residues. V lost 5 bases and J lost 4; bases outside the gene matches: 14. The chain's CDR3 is CASSSKVQRGKYNEQFF. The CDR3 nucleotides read TGTGCCAGCAGTTCGAAGGTTCAGCGGGGGAAGTACAATGAGCAGTTCTTC.

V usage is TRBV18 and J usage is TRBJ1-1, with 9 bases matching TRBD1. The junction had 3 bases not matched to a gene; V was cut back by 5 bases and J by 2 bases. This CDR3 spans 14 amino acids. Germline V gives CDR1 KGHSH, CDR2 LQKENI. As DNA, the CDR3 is TGTGCCAGCTCAGGGACAGGGAGTAACACTGAAGCTTTCTTT. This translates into CASSGTGSNTEAFF.

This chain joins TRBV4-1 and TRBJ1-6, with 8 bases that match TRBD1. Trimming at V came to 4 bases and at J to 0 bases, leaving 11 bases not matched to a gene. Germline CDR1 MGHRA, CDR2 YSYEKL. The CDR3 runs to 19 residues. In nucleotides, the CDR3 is TGCGCCAGCAGCCTAGCAGGACAGGGCGGGGGCTCCTATAATTCACCCCTCCACTTT. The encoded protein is CASSLAGQGGGSYNSPLHF.

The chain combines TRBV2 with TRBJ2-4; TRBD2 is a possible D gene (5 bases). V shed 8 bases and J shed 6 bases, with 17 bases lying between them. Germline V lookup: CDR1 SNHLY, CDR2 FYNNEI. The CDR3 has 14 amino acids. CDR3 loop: CASQRPGCGNIQYF. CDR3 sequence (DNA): TGTGCCAGCCAGAGGCCGGGGTGTGGAAACATTCAGTACTTC.

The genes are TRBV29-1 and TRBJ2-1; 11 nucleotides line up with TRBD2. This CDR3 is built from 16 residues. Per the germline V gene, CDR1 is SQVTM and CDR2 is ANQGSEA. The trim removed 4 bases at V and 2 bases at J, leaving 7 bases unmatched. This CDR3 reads CSVVRLLAGAYNEQFF. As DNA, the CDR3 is TGCAGCGTTGTGAGGCTACTAGCGGGGGCCTACAATGAGCAGTTCTTC.

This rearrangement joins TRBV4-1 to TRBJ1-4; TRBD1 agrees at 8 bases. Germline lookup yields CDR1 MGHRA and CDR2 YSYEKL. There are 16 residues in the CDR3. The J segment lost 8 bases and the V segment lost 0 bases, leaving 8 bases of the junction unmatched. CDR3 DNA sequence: TGCGCCAGCAGCCAAGATAGTCGACAGGGGCGGGAAAAACTGTTTTTT. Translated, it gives CASSQDSRQGREKLFF.

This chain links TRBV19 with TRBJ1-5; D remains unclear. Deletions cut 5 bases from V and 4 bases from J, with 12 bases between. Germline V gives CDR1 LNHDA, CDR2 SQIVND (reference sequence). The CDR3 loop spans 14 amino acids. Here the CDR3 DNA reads TGTGCCAGTAGTCAACGAGACGGAAATCAGCCCCAGCATTTT. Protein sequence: CASSQRDGNQPQHF.

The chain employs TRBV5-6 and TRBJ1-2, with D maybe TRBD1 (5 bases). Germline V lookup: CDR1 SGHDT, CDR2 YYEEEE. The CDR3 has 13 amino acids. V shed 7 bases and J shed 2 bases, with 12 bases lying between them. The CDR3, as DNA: TGTGCCAGCCTAGCCGGGGGAAACTATGGCTACACCTTC. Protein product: CASLAGGNYGYTF.

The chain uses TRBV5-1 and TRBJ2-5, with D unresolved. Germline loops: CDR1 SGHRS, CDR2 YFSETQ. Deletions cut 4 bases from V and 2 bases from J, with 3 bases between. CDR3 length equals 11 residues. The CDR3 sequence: CASSPQETQYF. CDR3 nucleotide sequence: TGCGCCAGCAGCCCGCAAGAGACCCAGTACTTC.

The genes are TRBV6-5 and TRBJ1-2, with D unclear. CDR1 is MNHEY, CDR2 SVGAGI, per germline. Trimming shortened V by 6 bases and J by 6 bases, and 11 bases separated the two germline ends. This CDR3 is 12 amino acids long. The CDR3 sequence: CASRSALDGYTF. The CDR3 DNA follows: TGTGCCAGCAGGTCAGCGCTCGATGGCTACACCTTC.

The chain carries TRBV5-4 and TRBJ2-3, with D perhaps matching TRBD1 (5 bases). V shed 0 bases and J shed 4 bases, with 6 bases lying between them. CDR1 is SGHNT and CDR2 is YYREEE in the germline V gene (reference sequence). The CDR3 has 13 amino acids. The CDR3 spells CASSLDRSDTQYF. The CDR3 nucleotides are TGTGCCAGCAGCTTGGACAGGTCAGATACGCAGTATTTT.

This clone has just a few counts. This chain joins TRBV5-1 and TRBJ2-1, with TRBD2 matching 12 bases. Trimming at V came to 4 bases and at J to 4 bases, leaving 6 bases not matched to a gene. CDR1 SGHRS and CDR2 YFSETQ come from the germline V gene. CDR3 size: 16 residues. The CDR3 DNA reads TGCGCCAGCAGCGCACTAGCGGGGGGCCTTTACAATGAGCAGTTCTTC. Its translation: CASSALAGGLYNEQFF.